Listed here are 26 T cell receptor beta chains from one sample, sequenced in a study of shared clonotypes between healthy human individuals. Generated by immunoSEQ multiplex PCR, the TCRdb table keeps only in-frame clones and is missing some. The sample lists about 2 million clones; approximately 94% were seen once. As defined, naive CD8 cells were CD45RO-negative and positively selected for CCR7, with terminally differentiated effector memory CD45RA+ cells excluded. Sequencing was performed on naive CD8+ T cells sorted from blood. All receptors derive from a man between 18 and 35 years old in good health.

The rearrangement links TRBV7-9 to TRBJ2-1; TRBD2 matches at 7 bases. Germline CDR1 SEHNR, CDR2 FQNEAQ (reference sequence). The V segment lost 0 bases and the J segment 5 bases; nucleotides outside the gene matches: 1. This CDR3 is 14 amino acids long. CDR3 in DNA: TGTGCCAGCAGCTTAGCACTAGCGAACAATGAGCAGTTCTTC. It codes for CASSLALANNEQFF.

V gene TRBV19 combines with J gene TRBJ1-6; D gene ambiguous. V gave up 5 bases and J gave up 8 bases, with 16 bases separating them. CDR1 is LNHDA and CDR2 is SQIVND in the germline V gene (reference sequence). CDR3 length equals 15 residues. The CDR3 bases are TGTGCCAGTAGTCCACTAGAGGGCTTCGATTCACCCCTCCACTTT. This encodes CASSPLEGFDSPLHF.

The J gene is TRBJ2-3, the V gene TRBV20-1, with no clear D. The CDR3 is made up of 11 amino acids. V was clipped by 4 bases and J by 6 bases, with 8 bases between them. The germline V gene has CDR1 DFQATT and CDR2 SNEGSKA (reference sequence). CDR3 loop: CSATHSDTQYF. CDR3 sequence (DNA): TGCAGTGCTACACACTCGGATACGCAGTATTTT.

Worth noting for this clone: The same CDR3 is also encoded by other DNA sequences in this sample. The chain uses TRBV7-6 and TRBJ2-7, with D perhaps matching TRBD2 (5 bases). Trimming removed 3 bases at V and 0 bases at J, with 6 bases between. The germline CDR1 and CDR2 sequences are SGHVS and FNYEAQ. The CDR3 is 13 residues long. DNA for the CDR3: TGTGCCAGCAGCTTCGGAGGCTCCTACGAGCAGTACTTC. Amino acids: CASSFGGSYEQYF.

This chain joins TRBV4-1 and TRBJ2-7; 8 nucleotides match TRBD2. V dropped 1 base and J dropped 3; count of bases not matched to a gene: 5. This CDR3 region has 15 residues. From germline, CDR1 is MGHRA and CDR2 YSYEKL. CDR3 residues: CASSQVVAGYYEQYF. The CDR3 bases are TGCGCCAGCAGCCAAGTGGTAGCGGGGTACTACGAGCAGTACTTC.

This clone was seen only once. This specimen includes other DNA sequences encoding the same CDR3. The rearrangement uses TRBV7-9 and TRBJ2-3; 12 bases fit TRBD2. V lost 5 bases to trimming and J lost 2 bases; unmatched junction nucleotides: 5. The CDR3 sequence is 16 residues long. Germline CDR1 SEHNR, CDR2 FQNEAQ (reference sequence). CDR3 bases: TGTGCCAGCAGCGAGGGACTAGCGGGTCACACAGATACGCAGTATTTT. Protein sequence: CASSEGLAGHTDTQYF.

This chain joins TRBV11-2 and TRBJ2-7; 7 nucleotides align to TRBD2. Germline assignment: CDR1 SGHAT and CDR2 FQNNGV. This CDR3 region has 15 residues. V lost 0 bases and J lost 0; bases outside the gene matches: 2. The CDR3 protein is CASSLDQRGSYEQYF. The CDR3 DNA is TGTGCCAGCAGCTTAGATCAGCGGGGCTCCTACGAGCAGTACTTC.

The chain carries TRBV11-2 and TRBJ2-3, with D perhaps matching TRBD1 or TRBD2 (5 bases each). The V and J ends lost 3 bases and 3 bases respectively, with 10 bases between them. Germline assignment: CDR1 SGHAT and CDR2 FQNNGV. CDR3 size: 14 residues. CDR3 in DNA: TGTGCCAGCAGCTTTGGGGGTGTAACAGATACGCAGTATTTT. Amino acid sequence: CASSFGGVTDTQYF.

The CDR3 DNA reads as TGTGCCAGCAGCCCATCCGGGACTAGCGCGTACAATGAGCAGTTCTTC. This encodes CASSPSGTSAYNEQFF. The chain combines TRBV9 with TRBJ2-1; 10 nucleotides line up with TRBD2. J was trimmed by 4 bases and V by 4 bases; bases with no gene match: 8. This CDR3 region has 16 residues. Looked up from germline, CDR1 is SGDLS and CDR2 is YYNGEE.

The chain employs TRBV13 and TRBJ2-1; 16 bases map to TRBD2. Germline V gene sequence: CDR1 PRHDT, CDR2 FYEKMQ (reference sequence). The CDR3 contains 17 residues. V was pared by 0 bases and J by 15 bases, with 11 bases of the junction left unmatched. For the CDR3, the DNA is TGTGCCAGCAGCTTAGGGGGACTAGCGGGAGGGAACCCCCCCCTGTTCTTC. Amino acids: CASSLGGLAGGNPPLFF. Complete variable domain (other parts from reference TRBV13 and TRBJ2-1): AAGVIQSPRHLIKEKRETATLKCYPIPRHDTVYWYQQGPGQDPQFLISFYEKMQSDKGSIPDRFSAQQFSDYHSELNMSSLELGDSALYFCASSLGGLAGGNPPLFFGPGTRLTVL.

This clone was detected once. The chain employs TRBV20-1 and TRBJ2-5, with D unclear. The germline V gene has CDR1 DFQATT and CDR2 SNEGSKA (reference sequence). The CDR3 loop spans 10 amino acids. V was trimmed by 2 bases and J by 5 bases, leaving 3 bases between them. CDR3: CSARMETQYF. DNA for the CDR3: TGCAGTGCTAGAATGGAGACCCAGTACTTC.

This chain joins TRBV4-1 and TRBJ2-7; 10 nucleotides match TRBD2. This CDR3 comprises 17 residues. V was clipped by 1 base and J by 0 bases; unmatched bases: 6. CDR1 is MGHRA, CDR2 YSYEKL, per germline. The CDR3: CASSQVLAGPYSYEQYF. The CDR3 DNA follows: TGCGCCAGCAGCCAAGTACTAGCGGGGCCGTACTCCTACGAGCAGTACTTC.

This rearrangement joins TRBV19 to TRBJ1-1; D remains ambiguous. The CDR3 covers 14 residues. V lost 3 bases and J lost 1, with 9 bases in between. Germline lookup yields CDR1 LNHDA and CDR2 SQIVND (reference sequence). The CDR3 nucleotides are TGTGCCAGTAGTATTGCACTTTCGAACACTGAAGCTTTCTTT. Amino acid sequence: CASSIALSNTEAFF.

V and J are TRBV6-1 and TRBJ2-7; 10 nucleotides agree with TRBD2. The CDR3 is 15 residues long. Germline V gives CDR1 MNHNS, CDR2 SASEGT. The V segment lost 1 base and the J segment 4 bases; nucleotides outside the gene matches: 4. The CDR3 loop reads CASSEGGTSAYEQYF. The CDR3 DNA is TGTGCCAGCAGTGAAGGGGGGACTAGCGCGTACGAGCAGTACTTC.

J is TRBJ2-5 and V is TRBV6-5; TRBD1 or TRBD2 may be the D gene (5 bases each). This CDR3 is built from 14 residues. V lost 2 bases and J lost 1, with 8 bases in between. Germline-derived CDR1 and CDR2 are MNHEY and SVGAGI. The CDR3 nucleotides are TGTGCCAGCAGTTACGAGGGGCCCCAAGAGACCCAGTACTTC. This sequence encodes CASSYEGPQETQYF.

V is TRBV6-6 and J is TRBJ1-2; D gene unclear. The germline V and J ends were trimmed by 0 bases and 4 bases, with 12 bases remaining between them. CDR3 length: 15 amino acids. CDR1 MNHNY and CDR2 SVGAGI come from the germline V gene (reference sequence). CDR3 nucleotides: TGTGCCAGCAGTTACTCGACGGGGTTAGGCTATGGCTACACCTTC. Its translation: CASSYSTGLGYGYTF.

V gene TRBV7-2 combines with J gene TRBJ2-3, with 8 bases fitting TRBD2. Looked up from germline, CDR1 is SGHTA and CDR2 is FQGNSA. The CDR3 is 17 amino acids. V lost 2 bases and J lost 5; bases outside the gene matches: 12. CDR3 loop: CASSLPIGGGTKDTQYF. The DNA for the CDR3 is TGTGCCAGCAGCTTACCCATCGGGGGGGGAACCAAAGATACGCAGTATTTT.

The J gene is TRBJ2-7, the V gene TRBV7-9; D perhaps matches TRBD2 (6 bases). Germline-derived CDR1 and CDR2 are SEHNR and FQNEAQ (reference sequence). The V end was cut by 5 bases, the J end by 4 bases, with 21 bases between. The CDR3 is 16 amino acids. The CDR3 DNA sequence: TGTGCCAGCAGCCCATACGTCGGACTACGGGGGTACGAGCAGTACTTC. As protein: CASSPYVGLRGYEQYF.

The rearrangement links TRBV4-3 to TRBJ2-7; D possibly matches TRBD1 or TRBD2 (5 bases each). CDR1 and CDR2 (germline): LGHNA, YSLEER. The CDR3 has 17 amino acids. With 0 bases removed from V and 0 bases from J, the gap between germline ends came to 15 bases. The CDR3 reads CASSQDVPGAHSYEQYF. The CDR3 DNA reads TGCGCCAGCAGCCAAGATGTTCCCGGGGCCCACTCCTACGAGCAGTACTTC.

To note about this clone: Other DNA variants within this sample encode the same CDR3. The gene calls are TRBV5-1 and TRBJ2-7, with D maybe TRBD1 (5 bases). This CDR3 contains 13 residues. Per germline, CDR1 SGHRS and CDR2 YFSETQ. V shed 1 base and J shed 1 base, with 6 bases lying between them. CDR3 bases: TGCGCCAGCAGCTTGAGGGGTTCCTACGAGCAGTACTTC. This sequence encodes CASSLRGSYEQYF.

The J gene is TRBJ1-1, the V gene TRBV19; possibly TRBD1 for D (6 bases). This CDR3 spans 13 amino acids. V dropped 8 bases and J dropped 5 bases, with 15 bases sitting between them. Germline V gene data show CDR1 as LNHDA and CDR2 as SQIVND (reference sequence). This CDR3 is CASSDSWSTEAFF. The CDR3 region has the DNA TGTGCCAGTTCGGACAGCTGGAGTACTGAAGCTTTCTTT. The full variable domain, its missing parts supplied by reference TRBV19 and TRBJ1-1, is DGGITQSPKYLFRKEGQNVTLSCEQNLNHDAMYWYRQDPGQGLRLIYYSQIVNDFQKGDIAEGYSVSREKKESFPLTVTSAQKNPTAFYLCASSDSWSTEAFFGQGTRLTVV.

J is TRBJ2-2 and V is TRBV5-6; D may be TRBD2 (6 bases). Germline CDR1 and CDR2: SGHDT and YYEEEE. V was shortened by 2 bases and J by 2 bases, with 13 bases between the two germline ends. The CDR3 extends over 16 amino acids. CDR3 residues: CASSFEARENTGELFF. The CDR3, as DNA: TGTGCCAGCAGCTTTGAGGCGCGGGAAAACACCGGGGAGCTGTTTTTT.

This rearrangement joins TRBV28 to TRBJ2-7, with unresolved D. The CDR3 has 14 amino acids. In germline, CDR1 is MDHEN, CDR2 SYDVKM. V was shortened by 11 bases and J by 1 base, with 18 bases between the two germline ends. The CDR3 loop is CAVQGPDLSYEQYF. CDR3 sequence (DNA): TGTGCCGTACAAGGCCCCGACTTATCCTACGAGCAGTACTTC.

The chain links TRBV11-2 to TRBJ2-5; 11 bases agree with TRBD2. With 5 bases clipped from V and 5 bases from J, the junction kept 10 bases outside the gene matches. The CDR3 is 16 amino acids. Per the germline V gene, CDR1 is SGHAT and CDR2 is FQNNGV. Here the CDR3 DNA reads TGTGCCAGCAGCACGTGGGATAGCGGGGGGGCGGAGACCCAGTACTTC. It specifies CASSTWDSGGAETQYF.

The rearrangement joins TRBV27 to TRBJ1-5; D uncertain. V was clipped by 5 bases and J by 5 bases, with 16 bases between them. The CDR3 length is 15 residues. CDR1 MNHEY and CDR2 SMNVEV come from the germline V gene (reference sequence). The CDR3, as DNA: TGTGCCAGCAGTCCCGCTCAATCCGTCCATCAGCCCCAGCATTTT. It specifies CASSPAQSVHQPQHF.

The genes are TRBV4-1 and TRBJ2-1; 10 bases fit TRBD2. V shed 1 base and J 10 bases; nucleotides not matched to a gene: 7. The CDR3 loop spans 15 amino acids. The germline gives CDR1 MGHRA, CDR2 YSYEKL. The CDR3: CASSQGGLAGDEQFF. CDR3 coding DNA: TGCGCCAGCAGCCAAGGCGGCCTAGCGGGAGACGAGCAGTTCTTC.